This T cell receptor (beta chain) originates from a study of T cell repertoires in cytomegalovirus infection. Study background: Indications came from public TCR beta signatures; they pointed to CMV infection and to a matching HLA type.

The CDR3 is 16 amino acids. Trimming cost V 3 bases and J 5 bases; bases outside gene matches: 8. Per germline, CDR1 SGHVS and CDR2 FNYEAQ. Study conclusions and caveats: The study found HLA-C-restricted CMV-specific TCR beta clonotypes dominating the ex vivo response.

TCRdb processed the reads anew with MiXCR; each CDR3 protein has one entry. The data contain about 890,000 distinct CDR3 sequences, around a third of them singletons. Details on this clonotype: Its antigen remains unknown.

This sample comprised cultured CD8+ T cells from PBMCs, obtained from culture after CMV antigen stimulation. The TCR comes from a human donor in good health (CMV status not recorded). Some clones in this sample may be carry-over from other donors' samples. This chain links TRBV7-6 with TRBJ2-1, with TRBD2 identical over 9 bases. CDR3 in DNA: TGTGCCAGCAGCTTCGGTAGCGGGGGCGGGGACAATGAGCAGTTCTTC. Translated: CASSFGSGGGDNEQFF.